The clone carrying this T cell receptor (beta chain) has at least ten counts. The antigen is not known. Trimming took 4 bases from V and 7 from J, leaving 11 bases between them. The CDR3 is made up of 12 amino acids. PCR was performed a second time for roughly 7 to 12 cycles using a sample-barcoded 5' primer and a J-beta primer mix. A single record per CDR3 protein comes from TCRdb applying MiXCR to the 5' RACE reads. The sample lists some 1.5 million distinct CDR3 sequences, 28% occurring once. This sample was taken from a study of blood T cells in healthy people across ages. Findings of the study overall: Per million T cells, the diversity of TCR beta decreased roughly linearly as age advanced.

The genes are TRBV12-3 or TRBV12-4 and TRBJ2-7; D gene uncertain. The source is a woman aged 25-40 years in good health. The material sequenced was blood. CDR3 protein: CASSSRVGEQYF. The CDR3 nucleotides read TGTGCCAGCAGTTCAAGGGTCGGGGAGCAGTACTTC.